A single sample gave rise to the 18 T cell receptor beta chains below, sequenced in a study of cytomegalovirus exposure and HLA in healthy donors. Amplification used 60 Vbeta primers and 13 Jbeta primers. Here immunoSEQ multiplex PCR was the method, and the copy in TCRdb shows in-frame clones only, minus some. The sample lists under 90,000 clones; 77% were seen once. Source material: PBMCs. These receptors were taken from a man aged 50 to 60 in good health and CMV-seropositive.

This clone was counted a few times. V and J are TRBV28 and TRBJ1-3; 9 nucleotides align to TRBD1. V shed 7 bases, J shed 4 bases, and the junction held 8 bases outside the gene matches. CDR1 is MDHEN, CDR2 SYDVKM, per germline. This CDR3 is 15 amino acids long. The CDR3 nucleotides read TGTGCCAGCACCCGCTCCGGGACAGGGGGAAACACCATATATTTT. It yields the protein CASTRSGTGGNTIYF. The full variable domain, its missing parts supplied by reference TRBV28 and TRBJ1-3, is DVKVTQSSRYLVKRTGEKVFLECVQDMDHENMFWYRQDPGLGLRLIYFSYDVKMKEKGDIPEGYSVSREKKERFSLILESASTNQTSMYLCASTRSGTGGNTIYFGEGSWLTVV.

The CDR3 reads CASSSGTSVDEQFF. The CDR3, as DNA: TGCGCCAGCAGCTCCGGGACTAGCGTCGATGAGCAGTTCTTC. The chain combines TRBV5-1 with TRBJ2-1, with TRBD2 identical over 10 bases. V lost 3 bases, J lost 8 bases, and 5 bases stayed unmatched. Germline V gene lookup returns CDR1 SGHRS and CDR2 YFSETQ. The CDR3 length is 14 residues.

This clone was counted only a few times. The chain uses TRBV7-6 and TRBJ2-1, with TRBD1 as a possible D gene (6 bases). The CDR3 loop spans 17 amino acids. Germline V gives CDR1 SGHVS, CDR2 FNYEAQ. V lost 2 bases and J lost 8, with 22 bases in between. The CDR3 loop reads CASSLYPNFGQNHEQFF. DNA of the CDR3: TGTGCCAGCAGCTTATACCCCAATTTCGGACAGAACCATGAGCAGTTCTTC.

The genes are TRBV11-2 and TRBJ2-5; no clear D. The tail of the sequence fits TRBJ2-7 better, so the J call may be wrong. Germline CDR1 reads SGHAT; CDR2 reads FQNNGV. The CDR3 consists of 13 residues. The CDR3 nucleotides read TGTGCCAGTAACTCACTTTCTTCCTACGAGCAGTACTTC. Translated: CASNSLSSYEQYF.

The chain carries TRBV7-9 and TRBJ2-1, with D perhaps TRBD1 (5 bases). Looked up from germline, CDR1 is SEHNR and CDR2 is FQNEAQ (reference sequence). The V end lost 5 bases, the J end lost 2 bases, and 19 bases lay between the germline ends. This CDR3 region has 17 residues. The CDR3 spells CASSPVLGGAAYNEQFF. The CDR3 DNA reads as TGTGCCAGCAGCCCGGTATTGGGTGGGGCGGCCTACAATGAGCAGTTCTTC.

The chain links TRBV7-3 to TRBJ2-7; D remains unclear. This CDR3 region has 13 residues. V lost 2 bases and J 6 bases, leaving 11 bases between the germline ends. Germline V gene sequence: CDR1 SGHTA, CDR2 FQGTGA. CDR3 nucleotide sequence: TGTGCCAGCAGCTTAGGAGTTGCATCCGAGCAGTACTTC. Its translation is CASSLGVASEQYF.

This chain connects TRBV5-4 to TRBJ2-3; 14 bases fit TRBD2. Germline trimming cut 0 bases from V and 0 bases from J; bases unmatched to any gene: 9. There are 20 residues in the CDR3. Germline V CDR1 and CDR2: SGHNT, YYREEE (reference sequence). The CDR3 reads CASSLGLAGGPPSSTDTQYF. DNA of the CDR3: TGTGCCAGCAGCTTGGGACTAGCGGGAGGGCCTCCGTCTAGCACAGATACGCAGTATTTT.

The chain combines TRBV12-1 with TRBJ2-6; the table assigns TRBD2, which was not confirmed against the DNA. TRBV12-1 is a pseudogene segment. The CDR3 contains 21 residues. The CDR3 sequence is CASSPHPTSGANLSGANVLTF. The CDR3 DNA is TGTGCCAGCAGCCCCCATCCGACTAGCGGCGCCAACCTCTCTGGGGCCAACGTCCTGACTTTC.

This rearrangement joins TRBV7-7 to TRBJ2-1, with TRBD2 matching 10 bases. The CDR3 runs 15 residues. The V gene's germline CDR1 is SSHAT and CDR2 FNYEAQ (reference sequence). Trimming at V came to 1 base and at J to 10 bases, leaving 7 bases not matched to a gene. CDR3: CASSLVPSGGEEQFF. The CDR3 bases are TGTGCCAGCAGCTTAGTTCCTAGCGGGGGTGAGGAGCAGTTCTTC.

The chain couples TRBV10-3 to TRBJ2-5, with a possible D match to TRBD2 (5 bases). Germline V lookup: CDR1 ENHRY, CDR2 SYGVKD. The V end lost 2 bases, the J end lost 4 bases, and 17 bases lay between the germline ends. There are 16 residues in the CDR3. For the CDR3, the DNA is TGTGCCATCAGTGAGCTGCAAAGCGGAACGGGAGAGACCCAGTACTTC. This gives the protein CAISELQSGTGETQYF.

The chain has TRBV2 and TRBJ2-1, with D possibly being TRBD2 (6 bases). V dropped 5 bases and J dropped 7 bases, with 12 bases sitting between them. Germline loops: CDR1 SNHLY, CDR2 FYNNEI. CDR3 length: 13 residues. Written as DNA, the CDR3 is TGTGCCAGCAGTATTGGAGGGTGGAATGAGCAGTTCTTC. It codes for CASSIGGWNEQFF.

The CDR3, as DNA: TGTGCCACGTGGACAGGGAACGAGGCTTTCTTT. It yields the protein CATWTGNEAFF. This chain joins TRBV10-3 and TRBJ1-1, with 8 bases lining up with TRBD1. V shed 10 bases and J 11 bases; nucleotides not matched to a gene: 9. This CDR3 has 11 residues. The V gene's germline CDR1 is ENHRY and CDR2 SYGVKD.

The chain uses TRBV30 and TRBJ1-1; possible D gene TRBD1, 5 bases. V was shortened by 5 bases and J by 2 bases, with 15 bases between the two germline ends. Germline V gene sequence: CDR1 GTSNPN, CDR2 SVGIG (reference sequence). This CDR3 region has 14 residues. CDR3 region: CAWGLGAFNTEAFF. CDR3 bases: TGTGCCTGGGGTTTAGGGGCCTTTAACACTGAAGCTTTCTTT.

This clone was counted a single time. The CDR3 nucleotides are TGTGCCAGCAGCGGGCCGGTGGTCTATGGCTACACCTTC. Translation: CASSGPVVYGYTF. This rearrangement joins TRBV5-5 to TRBJ1-2; D ambiguous. CDR1 is SGHKS and CDR2 is YYEKEE in the germline V gene (reference sequence). V was cut by 4 bases and J by 4 bases, with 11 bases left in between. This CDR3 has 13 residues.

The chain has TRBV9 and TRBJ2-1; 7 nucleotides line up with TRBD2. Germline V gives CDR1 SGDLS, CDR2 YYNGEE. The CDR3 sequence is 15 residues long. Germline trimming cut 3 bases from V and 8 bases from J; bases unmatched to any gene: 11. CDR3 sequence (DNA): TGTGCCAGCAGCGGTTCAGGCGGGAGTATCGATGAGCAGTTCTTC. Translating gives CASSGSGGSIDEQFF.

The chain couples TRBV9 to TRBJ2-1; TRBD2 aligns across 8 bases. CDR1 SGDLS and CDR2 YYNGEE come from the germline V gene. The ends lost 2 bases at V and 4 bases at J; junction bases unmatched: 8. The CDR3 is made up of 16 amino acids. The CDR3 spells CASSVSSGSTYNEQFF. The CDR3 DNA reads as TGTGCCAGCAGCGTCTCAAGCGGGAGTACTTACAATGAGCAGTTCTTC.

The rearrangement links TRBV11-2 to TRBJ2-7; 8 bases fit TRBD2. This CDR3 region has 15 residues. Per germline, CDR1 SGHAT and CDR2 FQNNGV. Trimming removed 6 bases from V and 0 bases from J; junction bases left unmatched: 7. CDR3: CASRNPGTSSYEQYF. The CDR3 DNA is TGTGCCAGCAGAAACCCCGGGACTAGCTCCTACGAGCAGTACTTC.

V is TRBV6-5 and J is TRBJ2-2, with TRBD1 as a possible D gene (5 bases). Trimming cost V 6 bases and J 3 bases, with 14 bases left between them. The CDR3 has 15 amino acids. Germline-derived CDR1 and CDR2 are MNHEY and SVGAGI. In nucleotides, the CDR3 is TGTGCCAGCAGCCCAGGGAATAAGCACACCGGGGAGCTGTTTTTT. Its protein product is CASSPGNKHTGELFF.